Following are 31 T cell receptor beta chains from one sample sequenced in a study of blood T cells in healthy people across ages. PCR was performed a second time for 7 to 11 cycles using a sample-barcoded 5' primer and a J-beta primer mix. Each CDR3 protein gets one entry after TCRdb re-called the 5' RACE reads with MiXCR. The profile shows some 920,000 distinct CDR3 sequences, roughly 47% of them singletons. Sequencing was carried out using blood. The receptors come from a woman aged 60-75 years in good health.

The chain joins TRBV7-2 to TRBJ2-3; possibly TRBD2 for D (7 bases). V lost 5 bases, J lost 8 bases, and 23 bases lay in between. Germline V gives CDR1 SGHTA, CDR2 FQGNSA. CDR3 size: 16 residues. Here the CDR3 reads CASSPMQGRVSGTQYF. The CDR3 DNA follows: TGTGCCAGCAGCCCTATGCAGGGGAGGGTTTCAGGTACGCAGTATTTT.

Regarding this clonotype: With only one base between it and a far larger clone, this is likely a read error. The V gene is TRBV7-8, the J gene TRBJ2-5; D not certain. Looked up from germline, CDR1 is SGHVS and CDR2 is FQNEAQ. This CDR3 comprises 11 residues. This CDR3 reads CAGSPQETQYF. DNA of the CDR3: TGTGCCGGCAGCCCCCAAGAGACCCAGTACTTC.

Many counts were recorded for this clonotype. The chain joins TRBV5-1 to TRBJ2-1; TRBD1 might be the D (6 bases). The CDR3 runs 13 residues. V lost 1 base and J lost 4, with 6 bases in between. Germline CDR1 reads SGHRS; CDR2 reads YFSETQ. CDR3 sequence: CASSLQGYNEQFF. The CDR3 DNA follows: TGCGCCAGCAGCTTGCAGGGGTACAATGAGCAGTTCTTC. Drawing the rest from reference TRBV5-1 and TRBJ2-1, the complete variable domain is KAGVTQTPRYLIKTRGQQVTLSCSPISGHRSVSWYQQTPGQGLQFLFEYFSETQRNKGNFPGRFSGRQFSNSRSEMNVSTLELGDSALYLCASSLQGYNEQFFGPGTRLTVL.

The V and J genes are TRBV7-6 and TRBJ2-3; maybe TRBD1 (7 bases). The CDR3 is 14 amino acids. V lost 5 bases to trimming and J lost 4 bases, with 13 bases between them. In germline, CDR1 is SGHVS, CDR2 FNYEAQ. The CDR3 is CASSTQGGADTQYF. DNA of the CDR3: TGTGCCAGCAGCACCCAGGGGGGCGCAGATACGCAGTATTTT.

A word on this clonotype: One junction end does not reproduce the germline sequence, and a read error may be involved. This chain uses TRBV6-5 with TRBJ2-2; 10 nucleotides agree with TRBD2. CDR1 MNHEY and CDR2 SVGAGI come from the germline V gene. There are 16 residues in the CDR3. The CDR3 DNA reads TGTGCCAGCCGTCCTAGGAGCGGGAGGGTCACCGGGGGGCTGTTTTTT. It translates to CASRPRSGRVTGGLFF.

This clonotype was seen a handful of times. The chain links TRBV20-1 to TRBJ2-1; D unclear. The CDR3 runs to 11 residues. CDR1 and CDR2 from the germline V gene are DFQATT and SNEGSKA (reference sequence). Trimming cost V 6 bases and J 12 bases, with 15 bases left between them. CDR3 nucleotide sequence: TGCAGTGCCACTCTACAGACGGGGCAGTTCTTC. This sequence encodes CSATLQTGQFF.

This chain joins TRBV20-1 and TRBJ2-7; TRBD1 or TRBD2 may be the D gene (5 bases each). Germline CDR1 reads DFQATT; CDR2 reads SNEGSKA (reference sequence). The CDR3 runs 12 residues. Trimming shortened V by 7 bases and J by 5 bases, and 15 bases separated the two germline ends. The CDR3 here is CSVTRVGDEQYF. As DNA, the CDR3 is TGCAGTGTGACAAGGGTGGGGGACGAGCAGTACTTC.

This clonotype showed up just a few times. This chain links TRBV5-6 with TRBJ2-7, with TRBD1 matching over 9 bases. This CDR3 is 16 amino acids long. The V segment lost 3 bases and the J segment 1 base; nucleotides outside the gene matches: 8. Germline V lookup: CDR1 SGHDT, CDR2 YYEEEE. CDR3 amino acids: CASSSTAGQGSYEQYF. CDR3 DNA: TGTGCCAGCAGCTCGACGGCGGGACAGGGATCCTACGAGCAGTACTTC.

This clonotype was observed a few times. The genes are TRBV28 and TRBJ1-4, with a weak D call TRBD1 (5 bases). CDR1 and CDR2 from the germline V gene are MDHEN and SYDVKM. V lost 6 bases and J 4 bases, leaving 12 bases between the germline ends. This CDR3 region has 14 residues. In DNA form, the CDR3 reads TGTGCCAGCAGGCTTGGGGGGTTTAATGAAAAACTGTTTTTT. Its protein is CASRLGGFNEKLFF.

This clonotype has only a few counts. The rearrangement joins TRBV29-1 to TRBJ2-7, with TRBD2 matching over 9 bases. V lost 7 bases to trimming and J lost 6 bases; unmatched junction nucleotides: 10. This CDR3 spans 13 amino acids. In germline, CDR1 is SQVTM, CDR2 ANQGSEA. The CDR3 DNA is TGCAGCGCCAGGAGCGGGAGGTTTAGCGAGCAGTACTTC. As protein: CSARSGRFSEQYF.

J is TRBJ2-6 and V is TRBV7-3; 14 bases align to TRBD2. The CDR3 consists of 18 residues. J gave up 4 bases and V 1 base, and 3 bases lay outside the gene matches. The germline V gene encodes CDR1 SGHTA and CDR2 FQGTGA. CDR3 sequence: CASSLKGLAGAGANVLTF. In nucleotides, the CDR3 is TGTGCCAGCAGCTTAAAGGGACTAGCGGGAGCGGGGGCCAACGTCCTGACTTTC.

This clonotype occurred a few times. The V gene is TRBV28, the J gene TRBJ2-3; TRBD2 agrees at 7 bases. This CDR3 comprises 15 residues. V lost 3 bases and J lost 4; bases outside the gene matches: 7. Germline V gene data show CDR1 as MDHEN and CDR2 as SYDVKM. Here the CDR3 DNA reads TGTGCCAGCAGTTTTAGCTTTGCGGGGGCAGATACGCAGTATTTT. Translation: CASSFSFAGADTQYF.

The genes are TRBV4-2 and TRBJ2-4; a weak D match, TRBD2 (6 bases). The CDR3 totals 16 residues. In germline, CDR1 is LGHNA, CDR2 YNFKEQ. With 2 bases removed from V and 4 bases from J, the gap between germline ends came to 15 bases. In nucleotides, the CDR3 is TGTGCCAGCAGCCAAATAGAGGGACTCGTGAAAAACATTCAGTACTTC. Amino acid sequence: CASSQIEGLVKNIQYF.

In this sample, this clonotype turned up a few times. The genes are TRBV20-1 and TRBJ2-7; D unclear. The germline CDR1 and CDR2 sequences are DFQATT and SNEGSKA (reference sequence). V was trimmed by 0 bases and J by 2 bases, leaving 14 bases between them. This CDR3 has 15 amino acids. CDR3 loop: CSARDGQATAYEQYF. As DNA, the CDR3 is TGCAGTGCTAGAGATGGCCAAGCGACCGCCTACGAGCAGTACTTC.

The chain has TRBV7-9 and TRBJ2-3, with TRBD1 identical over 9 bases. V was clipped by 5 bases and J by 2 bases; unmatched bases: 5. Looked up from germline, CDR1 is SEHNR and CDR2 is FQNEAQ (reference sequence). This CDR3 region has 15 residues. In nucleotides, the CDR3 is TGTGCCAGCAGCCCAGGGGACAGGGCCACAGATACGCAGTATTTT. Translating it yields CASSPGDRATDTQYF.

This chain connects TRBV7-3 to TRBJ2-7; possibly TRBD1 for D (6 bases). The germline CDR1 and CDR2 sequences are SGHTA and FQGTGA. Trimming cost V 4 bases and J 2 bases, with 15 bases left between them. The CDR3 has 15 residues. The CDR3 bases are TGTGCCAGCAGCTCCCGTGCGACAGGAGCCTACGAGCAGTACTTC. It codes for CASSSRATGAYEQYF.

This clonotype turned up a few times. This rearrangement joins TRBV20-1 to TRBJ1-1; D possibly corresponds to TRBD1 (6 bases). The CDR3 has 14 residues. Germline lookup yields CDR1 DFQATT and CDR2 SNEGSKA (reference sequence). Trimming took 6 bases from V and 3 from J, leaving 17 bases between them. The CDR3 nucleotides are TGCAGTGCCTCCTTTCCCGGGGGGCACACTGAAGCTTTCTTT. Its protein is CSASFPGGHTEAFF.

V gene TRBV7-8 combines with J gene TRBJ2-7, with 8 bases identical to TRBD2. This CDR3 comprises 15 residues. Looked up from germline, CDR1 is SGHVS and CDR2 is FQNEAQ. The V and J ends lost 5 bases and 2 bases, in that order; junction bases with no gene match: 8. CDR3 protein: CASSARGGHTYEQYF. CDR3 DNA sequence: TGTGCCAGCAGCGCCCGGGGGGGACACACCTACGAGCAGTACTTC. Based on the CDR3 plus reference TRBV7-8 and TRBJ2-7, the full variable domain is GAGVSQSPRYKVAKRGQDVALRCDPISGHVSLFWYQQALGQGPEFLTYFQNEAQLDKSGLPSDRFFAERPEGSVSTLKIQRTQQEDSAVYLCASSARGGHTYEQYFGPGTRLTVT.

This clonotype was seen only a few times. The chain links TRBV4-2 to TRBJ1-2; perhaps TRBD1 as D (6 bases). The CDR3 covers 14 residues. Germline CDR1 LGHNA, CDR2 YNFKEQ. Trimming removed 4 bases from V and 8 bases from J, with 17 bases in between. As DNA, the CDR3 is TGTGCCAGCAGCCTTCAGGGCGGGGGCGGCGGCTACACCTTC. Residues: CASSLQGGGGGYTF.

Only a few counts were recorded for this clonotype. The chain has TRBV20-1 and TRBJ2-5, with TRBD2 identical over 9 bases. The CDR3 is made up of 16 amino acids. Looked up from germline, CDR1 is DFQATT and CDR2 is SNEGSKA (reference sequence). Germline trimming cut 0 bases from V and 4 bases from J; bases unmatched to any gene: 9. The CDR3 region is CSARDSAGGSGETQYF. CDR3 nucleotide sequence: TGCAGTGCTAGAGACTCCGCGGGAGGGAGTGGAGAGACCCAGTACTTC.

The chain is built from TRBV18 and TRBJ1-5; perhaps TRBD1 as D (6 bases). Trimming removed 5 bases at V and 3 bases at J, with 11 bases between. The germline CDR1 and CDR2 sequences are KGHSH and LQKENI. This CDR3 is 14 amino acids long. CDR3 amino acids: CASSDQGHNQPQHF. CDR3 DNA: TGTGCCAGCTCAGACCAGGGACACAATCAGCCCCAGCATTTT.

V is TRBV14 and J is TRBJ2-3, with D perhaps TRBD2 (6 bases). Trimming took off 1 base at V and 5 bases at J, with 13 bases between the two ends. The CDR3 consists of 15 residues. CDR1 is SGHDN and CDR2 is FVKESK in the germline V gene. The CDR3 sequence: CASSQGTTIKDTQYF. The DNA for the CDR3 is TGTGCCAGCAGCCAAGGGACTACTATCAAAGATACGCAGTATTTT.

The rearrangement links TRBV7-2 to TRBJ2-1; 7 nucleotides align to TRBD2. CDR1 and CDR2 from the germline V gene are SGHTA and FQGNSA. The CDR3 contains 14 residues. The junction had 8 bases not matched to a gene; V was cut back by 6 bases and J by 6 bases. The chain's CDR3 is CASRVGDYINEQFF. The DNA of the CDR3 is TGTGCCAGCAGAGTTGGGGACTATATCAATGAGCAGTTCTTC.

V gene TRBV20-1 combines with J gene TRBJ2-7; 7 positions match TRBD2. The J segment lost 3 bases and the V segment lost 1 base, leaving 9 bases of the junction unmatched. This CDR3 is built from 15 residues. Germline CDR1 reads DFQATT; CDR2 reads SNEGSKA (reference sequence). The CDR3 region is CSARVGLAANYEQYF. The CDR3 nucleotides read TGCAGTGCTAGAGTTGGTCTAGCGGCAAACTACGAGCAGTACTTC.

This clonotype was picked up a small number of times. The chain employs TRBV27 and TRBJ2-1, with D tentatively TRBD2 (5 bases). The V gene lost 6 bases and the J gene lost 12 bases, with 15 bases spanning the gap. The CDR3 consists of 12 residues. From germline, CDR1 is MNHEY and CDR2 SMNVEV (reference sequence). The CDR3 bases are TGTGCCAGCAGACGAGCGGAGGAATCGCAGTTCTTC. Its translation is CASRRAEESQFF.

The chain is built from TRBV2 and TRBJ1-2; no reliable D call. The length of the CDR3 is 14 residues. The germline CDR1 and CDR2 sequences are SNHLY and FYNNEI. Trimming stripped 4 bases from V and 4 bases from J, with 13 bases between. In DNA, the CDR3 is TGTGCCAGCAGTGTTCGGACGAGTGGCTATGGCTACACCTTC. Protein product: CASSVRTSGYGYTF.

This clonotype was detected only a few times. The gene calls are TRBV5-6 and TRBJ2-4; D might be TRBD2 (6 bases). V was trimmed by 4 bases and J by 7 bases, leaving 15 bases between them. Germline CDR1 is SGHDT and CDR2 is YYEEEE. CDR3 length: 14 amino acids. CDR3 sequence reads: CASSERRGSNIQYF. The CDR3 coding sequence is TGTGCCAGCAGCGAACGGCGGGGAAGCAACATTCAGTACTTC.

A few counts support this clonotype. This sequence joins TRBV7-9 and TRBJ2-1; 10 bases are shared with TRBD2. This CDR3 has 16 amino acids. Losses at the gene ends were 5 bases for V and 7 bases for J; bases not matched to a gene: 11. Germline assignment: CDR1 SEHNR and CDR2 FQNEAQ (reference sequence). The DNA for the CDR3 is TGTGCCAGCAGCCAACCCATGAGCGGGAGGGGTAATGAGCAGTTCTTC. Translation: CASSQPMSGRGNEQFF.

This clonotype has just a few counts. V gene TRBV20-1 combines with J gene TRBJ2-3; TRBD1 aligns across 8 bases. CDR3 length: 15 amino acids. Per the germline V gene, CDR1 is DFQATT and CDR2 is SNEGSKA (reference sequence). The V and J ends lost 5 bases and 0 bases, in that order; junction bases with no gene match: 7. The CDR3 DNA reads TGCAGTGCTTTTCGGACAGGGCTAAGCACAGATACGCAGTATTTT. It yields the protein CSAFRTGLSTDTQYF.

This clonotype was observed a few times. The rearrangement uses TRBV6-5 and TRBJ2-3; D not resolved. V gave up 4 bases and J gave up 2 bases, with 10 bases separating them. The germline V gene has CDR1 MNHEY and CDR2 SVGAGI. This CDR3 is built from 14 residues. The CDR3: CASSSTKSTDTQYF. The CDR3 region has the DNA TGTGCCAGCAGTTCGACCAAATCCACAGATACGCAGTATTTT.

This clonotype was detected only a few times. This could be a read error, since a much larger clone is one nucleotide away. The rearrangement joins TRBV20-1 to TRBJ2-5; either TRBD1 or TRBD2 may supply D (6 bases each). The V gene lost 8 bases and the J gene lost 11 bases, with 27 bases spanning the gap. From germline, CDR1 is DFQATT and CDR2 SNEGSKA (reference sequence). This CDR3 contains 14 residues. CDR3: CSPQTAGEANEQYF. The CDR3 coding sequence is TGCAGTCCACAAACGGCAGGGGAGGCCAATGAGCAGTACTTC.